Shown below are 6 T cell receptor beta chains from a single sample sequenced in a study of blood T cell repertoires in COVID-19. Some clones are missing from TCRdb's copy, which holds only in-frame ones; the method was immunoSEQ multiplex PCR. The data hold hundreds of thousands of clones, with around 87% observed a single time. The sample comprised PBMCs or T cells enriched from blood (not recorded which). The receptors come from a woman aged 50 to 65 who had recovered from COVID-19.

The CDR3 sequence is CASSFRIRKTANYEQYF. The DNA of the CDR3 is TGTGCCAGCAGCTTCCGAATCCGCAAGACAGCCAACTACGAGCAGTACTTC. The chain joins TRBV5-6 to TRBJ2-7; tentative D call: TRBD1 (5 bases). Trimming pared 2 bases from V and 3 bases from J, leaving 21 bases between. The germline V gene has CDR1 SGHDT and CDR2 YYEEEE. This CDR3 spans 17 amino acids.

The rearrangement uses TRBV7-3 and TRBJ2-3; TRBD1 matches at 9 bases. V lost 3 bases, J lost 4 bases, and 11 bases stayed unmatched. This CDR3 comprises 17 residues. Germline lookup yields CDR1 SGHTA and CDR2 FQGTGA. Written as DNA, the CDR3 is TGTGCCAGCAGCTTCATCGGGGGGACAGGGTCGGCAGATACGCAGTATTTT. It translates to CASSFIGGTGSADTQYF.

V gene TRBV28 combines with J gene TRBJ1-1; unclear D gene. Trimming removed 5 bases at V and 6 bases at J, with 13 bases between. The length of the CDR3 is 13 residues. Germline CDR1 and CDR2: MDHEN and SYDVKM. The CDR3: CASSPLTVAEAFF. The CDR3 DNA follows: TGTGCCAGCAGTCCCCTTACAGTGGCTGAAGCTTTCTTT.

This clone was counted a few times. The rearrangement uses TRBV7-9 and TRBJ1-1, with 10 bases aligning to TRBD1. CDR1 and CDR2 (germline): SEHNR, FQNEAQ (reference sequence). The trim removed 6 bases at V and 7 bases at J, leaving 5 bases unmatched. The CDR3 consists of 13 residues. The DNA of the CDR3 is TGTGCCAGCAGACGGGGACAGGGGTATGAAGCTTTCTTT. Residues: CASRRGQGYEAFF.

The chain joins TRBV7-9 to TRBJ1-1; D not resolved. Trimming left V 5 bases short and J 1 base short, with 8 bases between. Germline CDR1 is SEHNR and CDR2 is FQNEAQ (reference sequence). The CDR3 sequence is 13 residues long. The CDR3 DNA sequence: TGTGCCAGCAGCACAAGACAGAACACTGAAGCTTTCTTT. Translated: CASSTRQNTEAFF.

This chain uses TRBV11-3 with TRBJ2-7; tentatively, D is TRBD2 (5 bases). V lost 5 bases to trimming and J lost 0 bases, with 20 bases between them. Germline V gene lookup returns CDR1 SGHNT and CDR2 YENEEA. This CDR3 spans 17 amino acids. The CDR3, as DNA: TGTGCCAGCAGCCTACCCGCCGAGTGGGAGAGCTCCTACGAGCAGTACTTC. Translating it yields CASSLPAEWESSYEQYF.